These 5 T cell receptor beta chains were sequenced from one sample in a study of blood T cell repertoires in COVID-19. The table came from immunoSEQ multiplex PCR; TCRdb's copy has only in-frame clones and leaves some out. Among about 440,000 clones, around 88% were seen once, and the ten largest hold over 9.5%. Material: peripheral blood. All receptors derive from a woman between 50 and 59 years old with COVID-19, enrolled during active disease.

The gene calls are TRBV30 and TRBJ1-3, with D possibly matching TRBD1 (6 bases). The CDR3 loop spans 15 amino acids. From germline, CDR1 is GTSNPN and CDR2 SVGIG (reference sequence). Trimming left V 1 base short and J 2 bases short, with 12 bases between. The CDR3 DNA sequence: TGTGCCTGGAGTGAGGACAGAATAGCTGGAAACACCATATATTTT. Translating gives CAWSEDRIAGNTIYF.

The rearrangement joins TRBV10-3 to TRBJ1-2; 7 bases fit TRBD1. The CDR3 runs 13 residues. V lost 4 bases to trimming and J lost 8 bases; unmatched junction nucleotides: 7. The germline gives CDR1 ENHRY, CDR2 SYGVKD. Here the CDR3 DNA reads TGTGCCATCAGTGTGAGAGGGGGCGAGGGCTACACCTTC. Its protein is CAISVRGGEGYTF.

This chain connects TRBV2 to TRBJ1-1; 11 nucleotides match TRBD1. The germline V gene has CDR1 SNHLY and CDR2 FYNNEI. V dropped 10 bases and J dropped 0; count of bases not matched to a gene: 19. The CDR3 spans 19 residues. CDR3 nucleotide sequence: TGTGCCACGTACAAGGCCCTCGGGGACAGGGGGTTCATGAACACTGAAGCTTTCTTT. Residues: CATYKALGDRGFMNTEAFF.

The chain combines TRBV29-1 with TRBJ1-1, with a weak D call TRBD1 (5 bases). The length of the CDR3 is 14 residues. The germline V gene has CDR1 SQVTM and CDR2 ANQGSEA. The V and J ends lost 5 bases and 1 base respectively, with 14 bases between them. The CDR3 loop reads CSVQPGRGNTEAFF. Here the CDR3 DNA reads TGCAGCGTTCAGCCAGGGAGGGGGAACACTGAAGCTTTCTTT.

This clone was observed a single time. The genes are TRBV2 and TRBJ1-5; 8 nucleotides agree with TRBD1. In germline, CDR1 is SNHLY, CDR2 FYNNEI. V trimming: 6 bases; J trimming: 5 bases; junction bases outside the gene matches: 6. The length of the CDR3 is 14 residues. CDR3 DNA: TGTGCCAGCAGCCTACAGGGGGGCTATCAGCCCCAGCATTTT. Translating gives CASSLQGGYQPQHF.